The 18 T cell receptor beta chains below all came from one sample that was sequenced in a study of post-analysis software for immune sequencing data (dated by TCRdb to between 2015 and 2017). Here is what the overall study found, with its caveats: About 5 TRBV segments, including TRBV5-6, TRBV5-1 and TRBV20-1, were significantly more frequent in patients than controls.

Libraries came from PCR. TCRdb lists the instrument as Illumina HiSeq 2500. Unique molecular identifiers were incorporated into TCR beta cDNA libraries to reduce PCR and sequencing biases. The raw public data were reprocessed by TCRdb itself: fastp quality trimming at Q25, MiXCR clonotype calling, in-frame beta chains only. Identical CDR3 proteins give one entry, which carries the most common genes and DNA. Counted in this sample were 700,000 to 900,000 distinct CDR3 sequences; just over 45% of them appeared once. Clones ranked in the top ten supply around 4.7% of the sample. These receptors are not linked to any known antigen. Sequencing input: blood. The origin of the receptors is a girl under 18 with multiple sclerosis.

This chain links TRBV7-2 with TRBJ1-2; tentative D call: TRBD1 (6 bases). The CDR3 length is 14 residues. Germline V lookup: CDR1 SGHTA, CDR2 FQGNSA. V was shortened by 4 bases and J by 8 bases, with 17 bases between the two germline ends. CDR3 sequence reads: CASSSVGSGAGYTF. As DNA, the CDR3 is TGTGCCAGCAGCTCCGTGGGTTCAGGGGCAGGCTACACCTTC. The full variable domain, in which reference TRBV7-2 and TRBJ1-2 provide the parts outside the CDR3, is GAGVSQSPSNKVTEKGKDVELRCDPISGHTALYWYRQSLGQGLEFLIYFQGNSAPDKSGLPSDRFSAERTGGSVSTLTIQRTQQEDSAVYLCASSSVGSGAGYTFGSGTRLTVV.

The CDR3 here is CSARPGQAPLFEAFF. The CDR3 coding sequence is TGCAGTGCTAGGCCTGGACAGGCGCCTTTATTTGAAGCTTTCTTT. J is TRBJ1-1 and V is TRBV20-1; 7 positions agree with TRBD1. CDR3 length equals 15 residues. The ends lost 3 bases at V and 7 bases at J; junction bases unmatched: 14. Per germline, CDR1 DFQATT and CDR2 SNEGSKA (reference sequence).

The CDR3 protein is CAWSRTGTEIAKNIQYF. CDR3 nucleotides: TGTGCCTGGAGTCGAACCGGGACAGAGATAGCCAAAAACATTCAGTACTTC. The genes are TRBV30 and TRBJ2-4, with 7 bases identical to TRBD1. The CDR3 is 17 residues long. Trimming at V came to 2 bases and at J to 0 bases, leaving 10 bases not matched to a gene. Germline V gene data show CDR1 as GTSNPN and CDR2 as SVGIG (reference sequence). The variable domain in full, completed from reference TRBV30 and TRBJ2-4, reads SQTIHQWPATLVQPVGSPLSLECTVEGTSNPNLYWYRQAAGRGLQLLFYSVGIGQISSEVPQNLSASRPQDRQFILSSKKLLLSDSGFYLCAWSRTGTEIAKNIQYFGAGTRLSVL.

On this clonotype: Compared with germline, one end of the junction differs, possibly owing to a read error. The rearrangement uses TRBV29-1 and TRBJ2-1; 7 positions match TRBD2. This CDR3 region has 14 residues. The germline gives CDR1 SQVTM, CDR2 ANQGSEA. The CDR3 DNA is TGCAGCGTCGAAGGATCTAGCGGTCACAATGAGCAGTTCTTC. It encodes CSVEGSSGHNEQFF.

V usage is TRBV5-1 and J usage is TRBJ1-2; possible D gene TRBD1, 5 bases. The CDR3 extends over 15 amino acids. Per germline, CDR1 SGHRS and CDR2 YFSETQ. Trimming took 0 bases from V and 5 from J, leaving 14 bases between them. The CDR3 is CASSLDSGGKYGYTF. Written as DNA, the CDR3 is TGCGCCAGCAGCTTGGATTCCGGGGGGAAGTATGGCTACACCTTC.

The genes are TRBV7-3 and TRBJ2-3; D is possibly TRBD1 or TRBD2 (5 bases each). V was cut by 1 base and J by 1 base, with 21 bases left in between. In germline, CDR1 is SGHTA, CDR2 FQGTGA. The CDR3 is 19 residues long. CDR3 coding DNA: TGTGCCAGCAGCTTAATTGGGACGGGGCGCCTGATTGGCACAGATACGCAGTATTTT. Translation: CASSLIGTGRLIGTDTQYF.

This clonotype was picked up a small number of times. This rearrangement joins TRBV7-9 to TRBJ2-4; 8 bases agree with TRBD1. The junction had 5 bases not matched to a gene; V was cut back by 0 bases and J by 4 bases. Germline values: CDR1 SEHNR, CDR2 FQNEAQ (reference sequence). This CDR3 is 16 amino acids long. CDR3 coding DNA: TGTGCCAGCAGCTTAGCGTCAGGGGGCTTGAAAAACATTCAGTACTTC. Translated, it gives CASSLASGGLKNIQYF.

The chain recombines TRBV7-9 with TRBJ2-7; no definite D call. V lost 3 bases to trimming and J lost 2 bases, with 11 bases between them. Germline V lookup: CDR1 SEHNR, CDR2 FQNEAQ (reference sequence). The CDR3 sequence is 14 residues long. CDR3 nucleotide sequence: TGTGCCAGCAGCTTGGCGGAAGACCCCTACGAGCAGTACTTC. The encoded protein is CASSLAEDPYEQYF.

V gene TRBV27 combines with J gene TRBJ2-2, with D possibly being TRBD1 (5 bases). The CDR3 extends over 15 amino acids. CDR1 is MNHEY, CDR2 SMNVEV, per germline (reference sequence). Trimming shortened V by 7 bases and J by 4 bases, and 16 bases separated the two germline ends. CDR3 in amino acids: CASTRAGSATGELFF. CDR3 sequence (DNA): TGTGCCAGCACTCGAGCAGGGTCGGCCACCGGGGAGCTGTTTTTT.

In its sample, this clonotype was seen a few times. The J gene is TRBJ2-5, the V gene TRBV10-3; weak D call: TRBD2 (6 bases). Between the trimmed V and J ends, which lost 3 bases and 5 bases, there was a span of 13 bases. From germline, CDR1 is ENHRY and CDR2 SYGVKD. CDR3 length: 14 residues. CDR3: CAISDLAEGETQYF. The CDR3 nucleotides are TGTGCCATCAGTGACCTGGCGGAGGGGGAGACCCAGTACTTC.

The chain joins TRBV7-2 to TRBJ2-7, with 9 bases aligning to TRBD2. This CDR3 has 14 amino acids. Germline loops: CDR1 SGHTA, CDR2 FQGNSA. The J segment lost 6 bases and the V segment lost 3 bases, leaving 6 bases of the junction unmatched. The DNA for the CDR3 is TGTGCCAGCAGCTTGGCGGGAGGGCCTCTCGAGCAGTACTTC. As protein: CASSLAGGPLEQYF.

This chain links TRBV7-3 with TRBJ2-3, with no clear D. This CDR3 region has 13 residues. The germline V and J ends were trimmed by 4 bases and 5 bases, with 10 bases remaining between them. The germline gives CDR1 SGHTA, CDR2 FQGTGA. In DNA, the CDR3 is TGTGCCAGCAGCTCTCTTAGTGAAGATACGCAGTATTTT. Amino acid sequence: CASSSLSEDTQYF.

In its sample, this clonotype was seen a few times. This chain links TRBV29-1 with TRBJ1-2; D not certain. Germline V lookup: CDR1 SQVTM, CDR2 ANQGSEA. Trimming cost V 7 bases and J 4 bases, with 13 bases left between them. The CDR3 is 12 amino acids. The CDR3 protein is CSGFSPLYGYTF. The CDR3 DNA sequence: TGCAGCGGATTTTCCCCCCTCTATGGCTACACCTTC.

This clonotype was seen a few times. This sequence joins TRBV6-2 or TRBV6-3 and TRBJ2-7, with D hard to call. This CDR3 spans 13 amino acids. The V end was cut by 5 bases, the J end by 4 bases, with 12 bases between. Germline V CDR1 and CDR2: MNHEY, SVGEGT. CDR3 residues: CASSQRPNYEQYF. CDR3 nucleotide sequence: TGTGCCAGCAGTCAACGACCAAATTACGAGCAGTACTTC.

This clonotype has just a few counts. V gene TRBV20-1 combines with J gene TRBJ1-1; 9 positions match TRBD1. V lost 6 bases to trimming and J lost 6 bases; unmatched junction nucleotides: 8. This CDR3 is built from 13 residues. Germline lookup yields CDR1 DFQATT and CDR2 SNEGSKA (reference sequence). The CDR3 bases are TGCAGTGCAACACGGGACAGGGAACCTGAAGCTTTCTTT. Its translation: CSATRDREPEAFF.

With regard to this clonotype: Given a much more abundant clone one base away, this may be a read error. The V gene is TRBV20-1, the J gene TRBJ2-3; 12 bases align to TRBD2. Germline CDR1 and CDR2: DFQATT and SNEGSKA (reference sequence). This CDR3 is built from 15 residues. The CDR3 is CSVQTSGRVTDTQYF. The CDR3 nucleotides read TGCAGCGTACAGACTAGCGGGAGAGTTACAGATACGCAGTATTTT.

The chain is built from TRBV5-1 and TRBJ2-1, with TRBD2 as a possible D gene (6 bases). The DNA end favors TRBJ2-7, so the J call may be wrong. Germline CDR1 reads SGHRS; CDR2 reads YFSETQ. The CDR3 is 16 amino acids. For the CDR3, the DNA is TGCGCCAGCAGCTTGTATGGCGGGGTGTCCTACAATGAGCAGTACTTC. This sequence encodes CASSLYGGVSYNEQYF.

The chain uses TRBV7-9 and TRBJ2-7; D is ambiguous. CDR1 is SEHNR and CDR2 is FQNEAQ in the germline V gene (reference sequence). The V gene lost 5 bases and the J gene lost 4 bases, with 6 bases spanning the gap. This CDR3 is built from 11 residues. The CDR3 nucleotides are TGTGCCAGCAGCATCCGGTACGAGCAGTACTTC. Its translation is CASSIRYEQYF. Looking up the rest from reference TRBV7-9 and TRBJ2-7 gives the full variable domain: DTGVSQNPRHKITKRGQNVTFRCDPISEHNRLYWYRQTLGQGPEFLTYFQNEAQLEKSRLLSDRFSAERPKGSFSTLEIQRTEQGDSAMYLCASSIRYEQYFGPGTRLTVT.